This T cell receptor beta chain was sequenced in a study of post-analysis software for immune sequencing data. Background on the study: The disease courses spanned relapsing-remitting, secondary progressive and progressive-relapsing forms of multiple sclerosis.

In regard to this clonotype: Its target is not known.

Unique molecular identifiers tagged the TCR beta cDNA libraries. A population of roughly 0.95 to 10 million T cells gave rise to a few hundred thousand cDNA molecules. TCRdb recomputed calls from the PCR reads with MiXCR, one row per CDR3 protein. The sample yields around 770,000 distinct CDR3 sequences, about half seen once. Points from the study as a whole: Strong co-clustering by F measure linked samples that shared a preparation batch. Patients showed TRBV5-6, TRBV5-1 and TRBV20-1 among four to six TRBV segments more frequent than in controls. When compared against controls, multiple sclerosis patients showed significantly lower normalized Chao1 diversity.

Germline CDR1 reads SGHKS; CDR2 reads YYEKEE (reference sequence). This CDR3 region has 16 residues. This TCR was recovered from a girl aged 10 to 17 with multiple sclerosis. The rearrangement links TRBV5-5 to TRBJ2-4; 7 nucleotides align to TRBD2. The end of the DNA fits TRBJ2-7 better, so the J call may be wrong. Sequences were obtained from blood. CDR3 region: CASSLPTSLLPYEQYF. In DNA, the CDR3 is TGTGCCAGCAGCCTTCCGACTAGCTTACTACCCTACGAGCAGTACTTC.